The 7 T cell receptor beta chains in this list originate from one sample, sequenced in a study of T cell repertoires in cytomegalovirus infection. MiXCR, applied by TCRdb to the reads, yields one record per CDR3 protein. The sample yields approximately 500,000 distinct CDR3 sequences, about 17% seen once. Sequenced material: CD8+ T cells from PBMCs. The source of these receptors is a human donor in good health (CMV status not recorded). Some clones in this sample may be carry-over from other donors' samples.

Points on this clonotype: This clone may be a read error of a much larger clone one base away. Without the conserved terminal phenylalanine or tryptophan, this CDR3 likely stems from a read error. V gene TRBV2 combines with J gene TRBJ2-7; possible D gene TRBD2, 5 bases. In germline, CDR1 is SNHLY, CDR2 FYNNEI. V was clipped by 3 bases and J by 4 bases, with 10 bases between them. The CDR3 has 13 residues. The CDR3 nucleotides are TGTGCCAGCAGTGATTACAGACTATACGAGCAGTACTTA. Its translation: CASSDYRLYEQYL.

This rearrangement joins TRBV2 to TRBJ1-5; 7 bases match TRBD1. Germline loops: CDR1 SNHLY, CDR2 FYNNEI. The junction had 6 bases not matched to a gene; V was cut back by 8 bases and J by 5 bases. The CDR3 covers 13 residues. CDR3 nucleotides: TGTGCCAGCCATAACAGGGGAGATCAGCCCCAGCATTTT. Protein product: CASHNRGDQPQHF.

On this clonotype itself: Compared with germline, one end of the junction differs, possibly owing to a read error. This sequence joins TRBV27 and TRBJ2-1; D unclear. Germline V gene data show CDR1 as MNHEY and CDR2 as SMNVEV (reference sequence). The CDR3 extends over 12 amino acids. The CDR3 loop is CASSLLGNDQFF. CDR3 DNA sequence: TGTGCCAGCAGTTTACTCGGCAATGATCAGTTCTTC.

This clonotype came up once. This could be a read error, since a much larger clone is one nucleotide away. The chain uses TRBV7-9 and TRBJ2-1, with D possibly TRBD1 on 5 matching bases. The CDR3 sequence is 16 residues long. Deletions cut 5 bases from V and 0 bases from J, with 14 bases between. Germline loops: CDR1 SEHNR, CDR2 FQNEAQ (reference sequence). DNA for the CDR3: TGTGCCAGCAGCGCGTTAACTGACAGCTCCTACAATGAGCAGTTCTTC. Protein product: CASSALTDSSYNEQFF. Full variable domain (remainder filled in from reference TRBV7-9 and TRBJ2-1): DTGVSQNPRHKITKRGQNVTFRCDPISEHNRLYWYRQTLGQGPEFLTYFQNEAQLEKSRLLSDRFSAERPKGSFSTLEIQRTEQGDSAMYLCASSALTDSSYNEQFFGPGTRLTVL.

V gene TRBV27 combines with J gene TRBJ2-7; 7 nucleotides match TRBD1. This CDR3 comprises 14 residues. CDR1 MNHEY and CDR2 SMNVEV come from the germline V gene (reference sequence). The trim removed 2 bases at V and 3 bases at J, leaving 4 bases unmatched. The CDR3 reads CASSLRGLNYEQYF. In DNA, the CDR3 is TGTGCCAGCAGTTTAAGGGGGCTTAACTACGAGCAGTACTTC.

As for this clonotype: Since a much larger clone is just one base distant, this may be a read error. The rearrangement links TRBV12-3 or TRBV12-4 to TRBJ2-1; 9 nucleotides agree with TRBD2. The CDR3 loop spans 19 amino acids. The CDR3 bases are TGTGCCAGAACCCCCCTCAGGCTAGCGCGGGGGGGATCCTATAATGAGCAGTTCTTC. Protein product: CARTPLRLARGGSYNEQFF.

This chain uses TRBV9 with TRBJ1-5; a possible D gene is TRBD1 (6 bases). Germline V gene data show CDR1 as SGDLS and CDR2 as YYNGEE. The CDR3 is 15 amino acids. The V gene lost 4 bases and the J gene lost 7 bases, with 18 bases spanning the gap. For the CDR3, the DNA is TGTGCCAGCAGCAGAGGGGGGGGGGGGACGCAGCCCCAGCATTTT. This encodes CASSRGGGGTQPQHF.